Listed here are 3 T cell receptor beta chains from one sample, sequenced in a study of post-analysis software for immune sequencing data. Antigens for these TCRs are unknown. Study results and caveats: About five TRBV segments (TRBV5-6, TRBV5-1 and TRBV20-1 among them) occurred more frequently in patients than in controls.

TCR beta cDNA libraries included unique molecular identifiers. TCRdb called the PCR reads again in MiXCR, with one record for every CDR3 protein. The profile shows 600,000 to 700,000 distinct CDR3 sequences, 55% to 60% of them singletons. The sample taken for sequencing was blood. The receptors were gathered from a girl aged 2 to 10 with multiple sclerosis.

The J gene is TRBJ2-7, the V gene TRBV5-1, with 12 bases identical to TRBD2. There are 16 residues in the CDR3. Per germline, CDR1 SGHRS and CDR2 YFSETQ. V shed 5 bases and J 2 bases; nucleotides not matched to a gene: 8. CDR3 coding DNA: TGCGCCAGCAGGCAGGGACTAGCGGGCGCCCCCTACGAGCAGTACTTC. Amino acid sequence: CASRQGLAGAPYEQYF.

The chain couples TRBV20-1 to TRBJ2-1; 8 bases agree with TRBD2. CDR1 is DFQATT, CDR2 SNEGSKA, per germline (reference sequence). J gave up 3 bases and V 5 bases, and 9 bases lay outside the gene matches. This CDR3 contains 15 residues. CDR3 DNA sequence: TGCAGTGCTCTGAAAGCGGGAGCGATCTACAATGAGCAGTTCTTC. Translating it yields CSALKAGAIYNEQFF.

The rearrangement joins TRBV29-1 to TRBJ2-7; D may be TRBD1 (5 bases). Germline V gene data show CDR1 as SQVTM and CDR2 as ANQGSEA. V was trimmed by 6 bases and J by 1 base, leaving 13 bases between them. The CDR3 consists of 13 residues. This CDR3 reads CSVLDRGSYEQYF. CDR3 in DNA: TGCAGCGTCCTCGACAGAGGTTCCTACGAGCAGTACTTC.